One and the same sample provided the 9 T cell receptor beta chains below, sequenced in a study of T cell repertoires in cytomegalovirus infection. From the reads, TCRdb called clonotypes with MiXCR, one entry per CDR3 protein. Found here are 310,000 or so distinct CDR3 sequences, roughly 26% of them singletons; the top ten hold roughly 14%. Sequenced material: PBMCs. The receptors come from a human donor in good health (CMV status not recorded). Some clones in this sample may be carry-over from other donors' samples.

This clonotype appeared many times. The chain recombines TRBV5-4 with TRBJ2-1, with D tentatively TRBD2 (6 bases). Trimming stripped 4 bases from V and 0 bases from J, with 11 bases between. Germline CDR1 is SGHNT and CDR2 is YYREEE (reference sequence). The CDR3 has 15 residues. The DNA of the CDR3 is TGTGCCAGCAGCCAGGGACTCATCTCCTACAATGAGCAGTTCTTC. It specifies CASSQGLISYNEQFF. Full variable domain (remainder filled in from reference TRBV5-4 and TRBJ2-1): ETGVTQSPTHLIKTRGQQVTLRCSSQSGHNTVSWYQQALGQGPQFIFQYYREEENGRGNFPPRFSGLQFPNYSSELNVNALELDDSALYLCASSQGLISYNEQFFGPGTRLTVL.

The J gene is TRBJ2-7, the V gene TRBV28; D perhaps matches TRBD1 (7 bases). Germline CDR1 is MDHEN and CDR2 is SYDVKM. V was clipped by 6 bases and J by 4 bases, with 37 bases between them. The CDR3 contains 21 residues. The CDR3 region has the DNA TGTGCCAGCAGCACCTTCCGGTCGGGGGACAGAGAAATCCGGATCGGTTACGAGCAGTACGTC. Translated, it gives CASSTFRSGDREIRIGYEQYV.

This clonotype came up many times. This rearrangement joins TRBV7-2 to TRBJ1-2; D is uncertain. CDR1 and CDR2 (germline): SGHTA, FQGNSA. The CDR3 runs to 13 residues. V lost 2 bases and J 6 bases, leaving 10 bases between the germline ends. In nucleotides, the CDR3 is TGTGCCAGCAGCTTATGGGCACCTCATGGCTACACCTTC. Its protein is CASSLWAPHGYTF.

This clonotype was found many times. V and J are TRBV20-1 and TRBJ2-3; D ambiguous. This CDR3 is built from 16 residues. V was shortened by 0 bases and J by 0 bases, with 13 bases between the two germline ends. The germline V gene has CDR1 DFQATT and CDR2 SNEGSKA (reference sequence). The CDR3 protein is CSARDRATTSTDTQYF. CDR3 bases: TGCAGTGCTAGAGATCGGGCAACTACTAGCACAGATACGCAGTATTTT.

This clonotype was seen many times. This chain links TRBV7-2 with TRBJ2-7; 9 nucleotides line up with TRBD1. Germline values: CDR1 SGHTA, CDR2 FQGNSA. The CDR3 has 15 amino acids. After removal of 0 bases from V and 6 bases from J, the junction contained 6 bases not matched to a gene. This chain's CDR3 is CASSLAATGGGEQYF. Here the CDR3 DNA reads TGTGCCAGCAGCTTAGCAGCTACAGGGGGCGGCGAGCAGTACTTC.

This clonotype was counted a few times. The chain recombines TRBV11-3 with TRBJ2-1; the D is unclear. The CDR3 is made up of 13 amino acids. V lost 1 base to trimming and J lost 5 bases, with 6 bases between them. Germline V CDR1 and CDR2: SGHNT, YENEEA. CDR3 nucleotides: TGTGCCAGCAGCTTAGCCCAGAACAATGAGCAGTTCTTC. This gives the protein CASSLAQNNEQFF.

The table lists this clonotype with a few counts. The chain recombines TRBV3-1 with TRBJ2-3; 10 bases are shared with TRBD1. Germline loops: CDR1 LGHDT, CDR2 YNNKEL (reference sequence). There are 15 residues in the CDR3. With 6 bases clipped from V and 4 bases from J, the junction kept 7 bases outside the gene matches. CDR3 region: CASRSGTGEADTQYF. The CDR3 DNA is TGTGCCAGCAGGTCCGGGACAGGGGAAGCAGATACGCAGTATTTT.

The rearrangement uses TRBV11-2 and TRBJ2-5; 14 bases are a match to TRBD2. CDR3 length: 16 amino acids. Germline lookup yields CDR1 SGHAT and CDR2 FQNNGV. The V segment lost 5 bases and the J segment 5 bases; nucleotides outside the gene matches: 7. The CDR3 DNA is TGTGCCAGCAGCGTAGGGACTAGCGGGAGTCGGGAGACCCAGTACTTC. As protein: CASSVGTSGSRETQYF.

This rearrangement joins TRBV7-9 to TRBJ1-3; no definite D call. The CDR3 is 15 residues long. V lost 4 bases and J 2 bases, leaving 12 bases between the germline ends. Germline V gene lookup returns CDR1 SEHNR and CDR2 FQNEAQ (reference sequence). CDR3 residues: CASSYAPGTGNTIYF. In DNA form, the CDR3 reads TGTGCCAGCAGCTATGCCCCGGGGACTGGAAACACCATATATTTT.